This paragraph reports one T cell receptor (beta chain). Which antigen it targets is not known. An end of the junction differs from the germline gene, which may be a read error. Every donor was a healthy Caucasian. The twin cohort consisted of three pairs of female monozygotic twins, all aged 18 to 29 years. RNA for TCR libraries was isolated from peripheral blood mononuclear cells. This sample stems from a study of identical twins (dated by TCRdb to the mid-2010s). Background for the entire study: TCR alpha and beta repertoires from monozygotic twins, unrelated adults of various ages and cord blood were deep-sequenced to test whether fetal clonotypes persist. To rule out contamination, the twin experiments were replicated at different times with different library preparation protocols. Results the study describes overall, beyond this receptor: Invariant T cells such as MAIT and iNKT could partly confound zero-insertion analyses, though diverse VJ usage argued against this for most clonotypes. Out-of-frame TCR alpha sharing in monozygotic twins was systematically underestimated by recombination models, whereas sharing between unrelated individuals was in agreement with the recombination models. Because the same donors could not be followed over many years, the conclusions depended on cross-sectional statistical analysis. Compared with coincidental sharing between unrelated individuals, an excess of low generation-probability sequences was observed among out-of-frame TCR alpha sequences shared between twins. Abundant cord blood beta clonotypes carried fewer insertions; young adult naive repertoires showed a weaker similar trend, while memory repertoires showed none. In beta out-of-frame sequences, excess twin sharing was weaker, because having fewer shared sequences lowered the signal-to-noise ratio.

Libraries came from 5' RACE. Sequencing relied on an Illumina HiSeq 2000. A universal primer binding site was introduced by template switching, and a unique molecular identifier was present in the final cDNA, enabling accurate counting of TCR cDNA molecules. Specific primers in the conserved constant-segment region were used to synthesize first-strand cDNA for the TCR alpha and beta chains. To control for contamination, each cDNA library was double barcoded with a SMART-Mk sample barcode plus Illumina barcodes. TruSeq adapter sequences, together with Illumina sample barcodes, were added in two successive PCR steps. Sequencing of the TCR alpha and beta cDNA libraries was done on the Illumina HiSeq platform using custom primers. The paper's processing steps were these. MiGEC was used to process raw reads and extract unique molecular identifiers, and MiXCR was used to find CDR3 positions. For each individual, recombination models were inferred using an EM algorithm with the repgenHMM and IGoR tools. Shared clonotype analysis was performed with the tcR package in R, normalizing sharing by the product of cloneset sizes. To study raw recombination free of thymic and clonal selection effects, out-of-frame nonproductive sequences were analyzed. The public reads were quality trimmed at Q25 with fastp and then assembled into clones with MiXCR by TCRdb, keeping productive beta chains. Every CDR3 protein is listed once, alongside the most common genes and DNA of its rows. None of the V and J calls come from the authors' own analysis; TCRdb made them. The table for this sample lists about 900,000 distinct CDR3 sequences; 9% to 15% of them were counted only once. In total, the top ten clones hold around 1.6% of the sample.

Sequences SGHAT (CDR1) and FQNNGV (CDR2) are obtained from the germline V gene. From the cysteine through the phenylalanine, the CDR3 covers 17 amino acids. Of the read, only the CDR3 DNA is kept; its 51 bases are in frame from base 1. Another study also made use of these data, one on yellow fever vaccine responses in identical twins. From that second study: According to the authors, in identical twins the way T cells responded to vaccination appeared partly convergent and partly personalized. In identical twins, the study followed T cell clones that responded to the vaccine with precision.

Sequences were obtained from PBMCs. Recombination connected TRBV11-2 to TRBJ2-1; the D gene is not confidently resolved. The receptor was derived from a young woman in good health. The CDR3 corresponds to CVSSKRKLASSYNEQFF. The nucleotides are TGTGTCAGCAGCAAAAGGAAACTCGCGAGCTCCTACAATGAGCAGTTCTTC.